The 3 T cell receptor beta chains below come from one sample, sequenced in a study of metastatic and nonmetastatic thyroid tumors. The entire patient cohort was treatment-naive prior to thyroid surgery. TCRdb re-clonotyped the PCR reads via MiXCR. The profile shows 25,000 to 35,000 clones, 11% of them singletons. Input material: blood. The receptors were gathered from a female donor with papillary thyroid cancer or a benign thyroid nodule (not recorded which). Some clones in this sample may be carry-over from other donors' samples.

This clone came up many times. This sequence joins TRBV19 and TRBJ2-1; D is uncertain. V lost 3 bases and J lost 4, with 13 bases in between. This CDR3 is built from 15 residues. Germline CDR1 and CDR2: LNHDA and SQIVND (reference sequence). CDR3 sequence: CASSISGSAYNEQFF. CDR3 DNA: TGTGCCAGTAGTATTTCGGGCAGCGCGTACAATGAGCAGTTCTTC.

The V gene is TRBV4-1, the J gene TRBJ2-3; possibly TRBD2 for D (5 bases). Germline CDR1 reads MGHRA; CDR2 reads YSYEKL. The V end was cut by 4 bases, the J end by 1 base, with 12 bases between. The CDR3 runs 15 residues. CDR3 protein: CASSLGITRTDTQYF. The CDR3 DNA follows: TGCGCCAGCAGCCTCGGGATCACCCGCACAGATACGCAGTATTTT.

As regards this clone: Given a much more abundant clone one base away, this may be a read error. The rearrangement joins TRBV6-1 to TRBJ2-1; no firm D call. The CDR3 length is 13 residues. Germline V gene sequence: CDR1 MNHNS, CDR2 SASEGT. The CDR3 sequence is CASGEYLYNEQFF. The CDR3 nucleotides read TGTGCCAGCGGTGAATACCTGTACAATGAGCAGTTCTTC.